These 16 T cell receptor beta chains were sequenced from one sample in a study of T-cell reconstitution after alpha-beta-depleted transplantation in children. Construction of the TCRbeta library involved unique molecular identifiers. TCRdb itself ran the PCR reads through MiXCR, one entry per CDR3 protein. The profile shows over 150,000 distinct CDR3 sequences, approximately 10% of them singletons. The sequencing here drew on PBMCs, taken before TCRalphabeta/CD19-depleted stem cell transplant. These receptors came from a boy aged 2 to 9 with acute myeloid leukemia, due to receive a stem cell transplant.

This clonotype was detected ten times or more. The CDR3 nucleotides are TGCGCCAGCAGCTTGGCCCCGACTAGCGGGAACAATGAGCAGTTCTTC. It specifies CASSLAPTSGNNEQFF. The chain uses TRBV5-1 and TRBJ2-1; 11 nucleotides agree with TRBD2. Germline V gene data show CDR1 as SGHRS and CDR2 as YFSETQ. The CDR3 extends over 16 amino acids. V gave up 0 bases and J gave up 5 bases; unmatched junction bases: 4. Combining the CDR3 with reference TRBV5-1 and TRBJ2-1 gives the whole variable domain KAGVTQTPRYLIKTRGQQVTLSCSPISGHRSVSWYQQTPGQGLQFLFEYFSETQRNKGNFPGRFSGRQFSNSRSEMNVSTLELGDSALYLCASSLAPTSGNNEQFFGPGTRLTVL.

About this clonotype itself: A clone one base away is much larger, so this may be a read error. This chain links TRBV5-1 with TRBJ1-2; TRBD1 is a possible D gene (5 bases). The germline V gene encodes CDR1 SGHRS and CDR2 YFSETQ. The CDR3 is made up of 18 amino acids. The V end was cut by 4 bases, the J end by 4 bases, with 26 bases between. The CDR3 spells CASSLQRGPGLLSYGYTF. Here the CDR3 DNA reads TGCGCCAGCAGCCTCCAACGTGGACCGGGACTTCTTTCCTATGGCTACACCTTC.

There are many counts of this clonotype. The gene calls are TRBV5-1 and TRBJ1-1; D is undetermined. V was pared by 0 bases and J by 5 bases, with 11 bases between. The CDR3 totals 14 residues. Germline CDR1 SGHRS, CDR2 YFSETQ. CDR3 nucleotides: TGCGCCAGCAGCTTGGCCGGGCGCGGTACTGAAGCTTTCTTT. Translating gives CASSLAGRGTEAFF.

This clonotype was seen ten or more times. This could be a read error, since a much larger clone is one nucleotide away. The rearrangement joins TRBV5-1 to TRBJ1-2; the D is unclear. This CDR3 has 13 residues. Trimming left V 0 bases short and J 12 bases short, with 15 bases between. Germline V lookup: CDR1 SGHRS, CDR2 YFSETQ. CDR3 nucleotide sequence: TGCGCCAGCAGCTTGGACGGCGGCCTCGGCGACACCTTC. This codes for CASSLDGGLGDTF.

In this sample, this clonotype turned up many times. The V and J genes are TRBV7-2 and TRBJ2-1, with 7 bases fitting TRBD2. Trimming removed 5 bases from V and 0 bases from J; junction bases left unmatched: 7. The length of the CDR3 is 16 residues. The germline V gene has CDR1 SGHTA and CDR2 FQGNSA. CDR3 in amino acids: CASSAPGGSSYNEQFF. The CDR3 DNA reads TGTGCCAGCAGCGCTCCCGGCGGGAGCTCCTACAATGAGCAGTTCTTC.

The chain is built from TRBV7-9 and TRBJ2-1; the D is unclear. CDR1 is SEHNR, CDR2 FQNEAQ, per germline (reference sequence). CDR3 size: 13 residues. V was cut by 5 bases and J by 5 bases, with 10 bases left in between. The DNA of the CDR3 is TGTGCCAGCAGCCCCGAGTTCGACAATGAGCAGTTCTTC. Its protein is CASSPEFDNEQFF. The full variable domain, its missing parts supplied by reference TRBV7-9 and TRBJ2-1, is DTGVSQNPRHKITKRGQNVTFRCDPISEHNRLYWYRQTLGQGPEFLTYFQNEAQLEKSRLLSDRFSAERPKGSFSTLEIQRTEQGDSAMYLCASSPEFDNEQFFGPGTRLTVL.

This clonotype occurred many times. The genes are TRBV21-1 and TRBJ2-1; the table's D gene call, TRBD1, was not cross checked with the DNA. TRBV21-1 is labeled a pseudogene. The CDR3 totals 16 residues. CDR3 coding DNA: TGTGCCAGGCTTAGGGGCGGGGGCACCTCCTACAATGAGCAGTTCTTC. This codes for CARLRGGGTSYNEQFF.

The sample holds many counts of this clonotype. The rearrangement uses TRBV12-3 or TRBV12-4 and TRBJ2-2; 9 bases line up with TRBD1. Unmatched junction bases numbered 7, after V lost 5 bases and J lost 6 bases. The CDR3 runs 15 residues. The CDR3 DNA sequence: TGTGCCAGCAGTCCGCGACAGGGGGGCCCCGGGGAGCTGTTTTTT. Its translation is CASSPRQGGPGELFF.

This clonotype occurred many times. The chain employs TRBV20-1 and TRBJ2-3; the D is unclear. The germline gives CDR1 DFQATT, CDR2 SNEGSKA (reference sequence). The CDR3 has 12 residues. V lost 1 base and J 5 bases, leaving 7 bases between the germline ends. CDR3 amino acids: CSARVERDTQYF. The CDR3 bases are TGCAGTGCTAGAGTCGAACGAGATACGCAGTATTTT.

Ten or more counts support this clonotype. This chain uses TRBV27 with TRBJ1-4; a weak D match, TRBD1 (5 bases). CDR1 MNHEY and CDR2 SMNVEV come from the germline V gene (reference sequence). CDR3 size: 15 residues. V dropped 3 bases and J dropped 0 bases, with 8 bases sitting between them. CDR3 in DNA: TGTGCCAGCAGTTTTTTGGGGGCAACTAATGAAAAACTGTTTTTT. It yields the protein CASSFLGATNEKLFF.

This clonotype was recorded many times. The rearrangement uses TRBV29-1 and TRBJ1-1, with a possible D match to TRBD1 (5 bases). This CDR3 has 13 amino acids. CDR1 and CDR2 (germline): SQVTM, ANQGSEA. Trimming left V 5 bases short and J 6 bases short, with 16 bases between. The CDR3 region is CSVTTGTWAEAFF. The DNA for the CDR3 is TGCAGCGTTACTACCGGGACGTGGGCTGAAGCTTTCTTT. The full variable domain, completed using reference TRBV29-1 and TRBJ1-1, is SAVISQKPSRDICQRGTSLTIQCQVDSQVTMMFWYRQQPGQSLTLIATANQGSEATYESGFVIDKFPISRPNLTFSTLTVSNMSPEDSSIYLCSVTTGTWAEAFFGQGTRLTVV.

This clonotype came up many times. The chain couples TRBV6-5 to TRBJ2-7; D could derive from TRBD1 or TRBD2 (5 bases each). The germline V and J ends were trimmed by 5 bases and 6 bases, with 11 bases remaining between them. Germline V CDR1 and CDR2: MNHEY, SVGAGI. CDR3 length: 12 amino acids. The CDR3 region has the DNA TGTGCCAGCAGTCCTCGGGGCCCCGAGCAGTACGTC. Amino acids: CASSPRGPEQYV.

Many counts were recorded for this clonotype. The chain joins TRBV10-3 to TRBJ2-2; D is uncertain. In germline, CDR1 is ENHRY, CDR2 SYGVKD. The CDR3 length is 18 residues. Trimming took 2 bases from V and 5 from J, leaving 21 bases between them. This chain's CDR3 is CAISEPAQSWGWTGELFF. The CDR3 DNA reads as TGTGCCATCAGTGAGCCCGCCCAATCGTGGGGTTGGACCGGGGAGCTGTTTTTT.

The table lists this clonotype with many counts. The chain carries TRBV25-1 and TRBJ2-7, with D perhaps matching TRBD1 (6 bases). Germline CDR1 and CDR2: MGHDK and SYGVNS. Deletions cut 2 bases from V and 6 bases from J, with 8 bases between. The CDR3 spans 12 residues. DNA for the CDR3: TGTGCCAGCAGTGAACAGGGGTTCGAGCAGTACTTC. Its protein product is CASSEQGFEQYF.

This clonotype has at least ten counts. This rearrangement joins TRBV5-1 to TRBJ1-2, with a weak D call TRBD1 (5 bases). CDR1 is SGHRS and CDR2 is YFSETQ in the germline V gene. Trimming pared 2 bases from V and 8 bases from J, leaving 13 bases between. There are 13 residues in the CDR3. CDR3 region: CASSFQGGTGYTF. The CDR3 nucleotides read TGCGCCAGCAGCTTTCAGGGAGGTACCGGCTACACCTTC.

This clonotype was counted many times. The CDR3 loop reads CASSQVWGYSNQPQHF. In DNA form, the CDR3 reads TGCGCCAGCAGCCAAGTTTGGGGTTATTCTAATCAGCCCCAGCATTTT. The rearrangement links TRBV4-1 to TRBJ1-5; D not certain. The CDR3 covers 16 residues. CDR1 is MGHRA and CDR2 is YSYEKL in the germline V gene. Trimming cost V 1 base and J 4 bases, with 14 bases left between them.